These 20 T cell receptor beta chains were all obtained from the same sample, sequenced in a study of a mutant IDH1 vaccine in newly diagnosed glioma. Time point described: week 35, safety follow-up. The investigators gave 300 ug of mutant IDH1 20-mer peptide in each vaccine dose, together with topical imiquimod. TCRdb's table, derived via immunoSEQ multiplex PCR, lists solely in-frame clones and lacks some. Of fewer than 45,000 clones listed, roughly nine tenths were seen once; the top ten hold roughly 1.5%. The antigens for these receptors are not known. Sequences were derived from PBMCs, sampled from a glioma patient whose treatment included an IDH1 peptide vaccine. The receptor source for this set is a middle-aged man with glioma.

In its sample, this clone was seen once. The chain combines TRBV2 with TRBJ2-4; D not certain. CDR1 SNHLY and CDR2 FYNNEI come from the germline V gene. This CDR3 region has 14 residues. The V and J ends lost 7 bases and 0 bases respectively, with 10 bases between them. The CDR3: CASTPELAKNIQYF. CDR3 bases: TGTGCCAGCACCCCGGAGCTAGCCAAAAACATTCAGTACTTC. The entire variable domain, with the rest obtained from reference TRBV2 and TRBJ2-4, is as follows: EPEVTQTPSHQVTQMGQEVILRCVPISNHLYFYWYRQILGQKVEFLVSFYNNEISEKSEIFDDQFSVERPDGSNFTLKIRSTKLEDSAMYFCASTPELAKNIQYFGAGTRLSVL.

The rearrangement joins TRBV7-9 to TRBJ1-3; possibly TRBD1 for D (5 bases). The germline V and J ends were trimmed by 4 bases and 0 bases, with 7 bases remaining between them. This CDR3 region has 14 residues. Per germline, CDR1 SEHNR and CDR2 FQNEAQ (reference sequence). The CDR3 nucleotides are TGTGCCAGCAGCTCAGGGATCTCTGGAAACACCATATATTTT. It codes for CASSSGISGNTIYF.

The chain employs TRBV29-1 and TRBJ2-1; D may be TRBD1 or TRBD2 (6 bases each). Germline CDR1 and CDR2: SQVTM and ANQGSEA. There are 12 residues in the CDR3. Trimming removed 7 bases at V and 7 bases at J, with 14 bases between. This CDR3 reads CSALRGPNEQFF. The CDR3 coding sequence is TGCAGCGCCCTACGGGGGCCAAATGAGCAGTTCTTC.

The genes are TRBV5-1 and TRBJ2-2, with a weak D call TRBD1 (5 bases). Germline loops: CDR1 SGHRS, CDR2 YFSETQ. This CDR3 region has 14 residues. Trimming took off 4 bases at V and 7 bases at J, with 14 bases between the two ends. CDR3 DNA sequence: TGCGCCAGCAGCCTTCCCGGACAAGTCGGGGAGCTGTTTTTT. Its protein product is CASSLPGQVGELFF.

The chain carries TRBV27 and TRBJ2-1; the D gene is possibly TRBD1 (6 bases). Per germline, CDR1 MNHEY and CDR2 SMNVEV (reference sequence). The V end was cut by 6 bases, the J end by 5 bases, with 14 bases between. The CDR3 extends over 14 amino acids. CDR3 amino acids: CASREQGSNNEQFF. The CDR3 DNA is TGTGCCAGCAGAGAGCAGGGGTCAAACAATGAGCAGTTCTTC.

The CDR3 DNA sequence: TGTGCCTGGGGGACAGGGTTCGAGCAGTACGTC. It translates to CAWGTGFEQYV. The chain carries TRBV30 and TRBJ2-7; the match to TRBD1 covers 9 bases. CDR1 GTSNPN and CDR2 SVGIG come from the germline V gene (reference sequence). The V segment lost 5 bases and the J segment 6 bases; nucleotides outside the gene matches: 2. This CDR3 has 11 residues.

V is TRBV7-9 and J is TRBJ2-7, with D possibly being TRBD2 (6 bases). CDR1 is SEHNR and CDR2 is FQNEAQ in the germline V gene (reference sequence). V lost 1 base to trimming and J lost 4 bases, with 11 bases between them. The length of the CDR3 is 14 residues. CDR3 sequence reads: CASSLVEGRYEQYF. In DNA, the CDR3 is TGTGCCAGCAGCTTAGTGGAGGGCCGGTACGAGCAGTACTTC.

V usage is TRBV5-5 and J usage is TRBJ1-1; D remains ambiguous. The length of the CDR3 is 15 residues. Germline V CDR1 and CDR2: SGHKS, YYEKEE (reference sequence). The V end lost 7 bases, the J end lost 0 bases, and 16 bases lay between the germline ends. CDR3 in DNA: TGTGCCAGCCAGATATATGCAGCCCTGAACACTGAAGCTTTCTTT. This codes for CASQIYAALNTEAFF.

The rearrangement joins TRBV4-1 to TRBJ1-1; D remains ambiguous. V lost 1 base and J lost 0, with 6 bases in between. Germline V gene sequence: CDR1 MGHRA, CDR2 YSYEKL. There are 14 residues in the CDR3. The CDR3 DNA reads TGCGCCAGCAGCCAAGGACTGATGAACACTGAAGCTTTCTTT. Translating gives CASSQGLMNTEAFF.

V usage is TRBV12-5 and J usage is TRBJ1-1; D might be TRBD1 (5 bases). Trimming removed 0 bases at V and 2 bases at J, with 19 bases between. The CDR3 sequence is 18 residues long. CDR1 and CDR2 (germline): LGHNT, FRNRAP. CDR3 residues: CASGLVIGRETANTEAFF. CDR3 bases: TGTGCTAGTGGTTTGGTAATTGGGCGAGAGACAGCAAACACTGAAGCTTTCTTT.

The V call is TRBV2, the J call TRBJ1-5; TRBD1 agrees at 8 bases. After removal of 7 bases from V and 9 bases from J, the junction contained 8 bases not matched to a gene. There are 13 residues in the CDR3. In germline, CDR1 is SNHLY, CDR2 FYNNEI. The CDR3 DNA follows: TGTGCCAGCAAAAGACAGGGGCGCGCGCCCCAGCATTTT. This codes for CASKRQGRAPQHF.

This chain joins TRBV9 and TRBJ2-7, with 10 nucleotides matching TRBD1. This CDR3 contains 14 residues. With V trimmed by 4 bases and J by 3 bases, 4 bases remained unmatched. The germline gives CDR1 SGDLS, CDR2 YYNGEE. In DNA form, the CDR3 reads TGTGCCAGCAGCACCGGGACAGGGGACTACGAGCAGTACTTC. Translating gives CASSTGTGDYEQYF.

The chain has TRBV7-9 and TRBJ2-6, with D unclear. CDR1 is SEHNR, CDR2 FQNEAQ, per germline (reference sequence). Trimming removed 10 bases at V and 0 bases at J, with 16 bases between. The CDR3 covers 16 residues. The CDR3 reads CATETTILSGANVLTF. The DNA for the CDR3 is TGTGCCACCGAGACAACGATCCTCTCTGGGGCCAACGTCCTGACTTTC.

The V call is TRBV6-4, the J call TRBJ2-7, with TRBD1 matching over 11 bases. This CDR3 comprises 15 residues. CDR1 MRHNA and CDR2 SNTAGT come from the germline V gene. V dropped 4 bases and J dropped 6; count of bases not matched to a gene: 8. The CDR3 nucleotides are TGTGCCAGCAGTGGTCCCGGGACAGGGGGGGGCGAGCAGTACTTC. It yields the protein CASSGPGTGGGEQYF.

This sequence joins TRBV10-3 and TRBJ1-6, with TRBD1 matching 8 bases. Germline CDR1 ENHRY, CDR2 SYGVKD. Trimming cost V 2 bases and J 5 bases; bases outside gene matches: 2. This CDR3 region has 15 residues. In DNA form, the CDR3 reads TGTGCCATCAGTGAGGGGACAGGCGATAATTCACCCCTCCACTTT. Its translation: CAISEGTGDNSPLHF.

The chain has TRBV28 and TRBJ2-7, with 7 positions matching TRBD1. Unmatched junction bases numbered 9, after V lost 6 bases and J lost 1 base. There are 15 residues in the CDR3. Per the germline V gene, CDR1 is MDHEN and CDR2 is SYDVKM. In DNA form, the CDR3 reads TGTGCCAGCAGCACAACCGGGACAGCGTCCTACGAGCAGTACTTC. Translated, it gives CASSTTGTASYEQYF.

The J gene is TRBJ2-7, the V gene TRBV4-3; D is uncertain. Germline V gene lookup returns CDR1 LGHNA and CDR2 YSLEER. CDR3 length: 14 residues. Between the trimmed V and J ends, which lost 0 bases and 1 base, there was a span of 7 bases. As DNA, the CDR3 is TGCGCCAGCAGCCAAGATCGATCATCCTACGAGCAGTACTTC. This codes for CASSQDRSSYEQYF.

V and J are TRBV4-2 and TRBJ2-1; the D gene is possibly TRBD2 (6 bases). The germline CDR1 and CDR2 sequences are LGHNA and YNFKEQ. V lost 4 bases, J lost 4 bases, and 20 bases lay in between. There are 17 residues in the CDR3. The CDR3 region has the DNA TGTGCCAGCAGCCGGGCGGGGCCGGGACTTACTTACAATGAGCAGTTCTTC. Amino acids: CASSRAGPGLTYNEQFF.

The chain is built from TRBV28 and TRBJ2-1, with 11 bases identical to TRBD1. The CDR3 is made up of 15 amino acids. Germline CDR1 is MDHEN and CDR2 is SYDVKM. V gave up 3 bases and J gave up 5 bases; unmatched junction bases: 3. The chain's CDR3 is CASSLMGQGDNEQFF. In DNA, the CDR3 is TGTGCCAGCAGTTTGATGGGACAGGGGGACAATGAGCAGTTCTTC.

The chain combines TRBV19 with TRBJ1-1; D uncertain. Per germline, CDR1 LNHDA and CDR2 SQIVND (reference sequence). The CDR3 contains 16 residues. V lost 0 bases, J lost 0 bases, and 11 bases lay in between. This CDR3 is CASSIDVNAMNTEAFF. CDR3 nucleotides: TGTGCCAGTAGTATAGATGTGAACGCCATGAACACTGAAGCTTTCTTT.